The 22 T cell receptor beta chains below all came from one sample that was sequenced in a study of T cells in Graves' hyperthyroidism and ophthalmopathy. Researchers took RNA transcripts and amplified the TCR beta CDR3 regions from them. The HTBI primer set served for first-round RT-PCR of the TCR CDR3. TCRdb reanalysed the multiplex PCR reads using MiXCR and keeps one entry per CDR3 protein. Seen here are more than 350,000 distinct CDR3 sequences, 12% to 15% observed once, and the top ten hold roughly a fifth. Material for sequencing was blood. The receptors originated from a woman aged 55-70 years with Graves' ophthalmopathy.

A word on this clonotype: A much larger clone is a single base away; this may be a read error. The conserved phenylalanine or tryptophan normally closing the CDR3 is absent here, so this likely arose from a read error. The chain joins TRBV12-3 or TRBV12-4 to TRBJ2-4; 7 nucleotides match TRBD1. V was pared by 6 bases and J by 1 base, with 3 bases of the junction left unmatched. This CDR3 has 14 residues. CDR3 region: CASRTQGAKNIQYL. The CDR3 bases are TGTGCCAGCAGAACACAGGGGGCCAAAAACATTCAGTACCTC.

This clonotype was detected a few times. CDR3 region: CASSLPAVSYNEQFF. The DNA of the CDR3 is TGTGCCAGCAGCCTCCCGGCGGTTTCCTACAATGAGCAGTTCTTC. This chain uses TRBV5-8 with TRBJ2-1; D uncertain. Trimming took 4 bases from V and 1 from J, leaving 12 bases between them. Per germline, CDR1 SGHTS and CDR2 YDEGEE. CDR3 length equals 15 residues. Combining the CDR3 with reference TRBV5-8 and TRBJ2-1 gives the whole variable domain EAGVTQSPTHLIKTRGQQATLRCSPISGHTSVYWYQQALGLGLQFLLWYDEGEERNRGNFPPRFSGRQFPNYSSELNVNALELEDSALYLCASSLPAVSYNEQFFGPGTRLTVL.

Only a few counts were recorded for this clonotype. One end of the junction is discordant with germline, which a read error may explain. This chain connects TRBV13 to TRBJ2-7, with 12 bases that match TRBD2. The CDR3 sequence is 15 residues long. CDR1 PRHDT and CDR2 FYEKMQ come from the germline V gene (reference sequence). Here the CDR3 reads CASSPGTSGPTEQYF. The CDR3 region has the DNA TGCGCCAGCAGCCCGGGGACTAGCGGGCCTACGGAGCAGTACTTC.

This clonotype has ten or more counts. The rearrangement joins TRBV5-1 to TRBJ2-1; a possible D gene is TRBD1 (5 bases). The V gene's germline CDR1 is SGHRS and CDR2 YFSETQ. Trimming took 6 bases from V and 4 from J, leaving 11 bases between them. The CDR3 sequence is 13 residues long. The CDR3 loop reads CASKSGFYNEQFF. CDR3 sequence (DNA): TGCGCCAGCAAATCAGGGTTTTACAATGAGCAGTTCTTC.

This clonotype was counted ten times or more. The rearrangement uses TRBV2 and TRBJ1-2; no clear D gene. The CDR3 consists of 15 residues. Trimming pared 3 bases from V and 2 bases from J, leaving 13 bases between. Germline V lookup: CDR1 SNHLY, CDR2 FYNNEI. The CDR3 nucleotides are TGTGCCAGCAGTGACGGTGACACCTTGAACTATGGCTACACCTTC. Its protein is CASSDGDTLNYGYTF.

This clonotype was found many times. For the CDR3, the DNA is TGTGCCAGCAGTGATAGCGGATACAGCACAGATACGCAGTATTTT. Amino acids: CASSDSGYSTDTQYF. The rearrangement joins TRBV2 to TRBJ2-3; D perhaps matches TRBD2 (6 bases). The CDR3 consists of 15 residues. V was pared by 3 bases and J by 0 bases, with 10 bases between. CDR1 and CDR2 from the germline V gene are SNHLY and FYNNEI.

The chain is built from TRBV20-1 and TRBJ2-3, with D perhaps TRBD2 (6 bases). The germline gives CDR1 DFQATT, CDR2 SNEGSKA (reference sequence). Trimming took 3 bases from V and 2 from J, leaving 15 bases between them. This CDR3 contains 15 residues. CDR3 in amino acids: CSARILAAFTDTQYF. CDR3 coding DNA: TGCAGTGCTAGGATTTTAGCGGCTTTCACAGATACGCAGTATTTT.

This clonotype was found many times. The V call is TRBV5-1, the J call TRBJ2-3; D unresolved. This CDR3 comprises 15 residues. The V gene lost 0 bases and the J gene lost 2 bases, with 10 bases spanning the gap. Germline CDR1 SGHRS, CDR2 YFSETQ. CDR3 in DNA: TGCGCCAGCAGCTTGGCCCTGCAGGCCACAGATACGCAGTATTTT. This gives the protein CASSLALQATDTQYF. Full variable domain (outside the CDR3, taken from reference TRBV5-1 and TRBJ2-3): KAGVTQTPRYLIKTRGQQVTLSCSPISGHRSVSWYQQTPGQGLQFLFEYFSETQRNKGNFPGRFSGRQFSNSRSEMNVSTLELGDSALYLCASSLALQATDTQYFGPGTRLTVL.

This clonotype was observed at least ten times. CDR3 protein: CGPYRGPFLQPQHF. CDR3 in DNA: TGTGGCCCTTACCGGGGGCCCTTCCTACAGCCCCAGCATTTT. V usage is TRBV3-1 and J usage is TRBJ1-5, with TRBD1 as a possible D gene (6 bases). Germline CDR1 LGHDT, CDR2 YNNKEL (reference sequence). CDR3 size: 14 residues.

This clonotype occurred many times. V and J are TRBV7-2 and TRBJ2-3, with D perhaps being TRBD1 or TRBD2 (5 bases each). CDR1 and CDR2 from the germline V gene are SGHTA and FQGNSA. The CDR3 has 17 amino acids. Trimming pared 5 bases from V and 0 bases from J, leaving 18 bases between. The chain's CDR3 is CASSPYLRGSSTDTQYF. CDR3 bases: TGTGCCAGCAGCCCTTATTTGAGGGGCTCTAGCACAGATACGCAGTATTTT.

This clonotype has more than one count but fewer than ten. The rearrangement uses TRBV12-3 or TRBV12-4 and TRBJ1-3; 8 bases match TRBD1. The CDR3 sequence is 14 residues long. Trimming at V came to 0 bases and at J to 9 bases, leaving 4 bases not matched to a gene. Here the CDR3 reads CASSLATGDSTIYF. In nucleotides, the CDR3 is TGTGCCAGCAGTTTAGCGACAGGGGACAGCACCATATATTTT.

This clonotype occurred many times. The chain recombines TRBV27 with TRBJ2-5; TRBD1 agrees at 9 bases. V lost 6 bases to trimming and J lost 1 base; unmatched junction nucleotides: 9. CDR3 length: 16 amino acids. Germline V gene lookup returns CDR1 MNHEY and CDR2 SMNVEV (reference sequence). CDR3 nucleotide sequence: TGTGCCAGCAGCCGAAGCGGGACAGGGATCCAAGAGACCCAGTACTTC. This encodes CASSRSGTGIQETQYF.

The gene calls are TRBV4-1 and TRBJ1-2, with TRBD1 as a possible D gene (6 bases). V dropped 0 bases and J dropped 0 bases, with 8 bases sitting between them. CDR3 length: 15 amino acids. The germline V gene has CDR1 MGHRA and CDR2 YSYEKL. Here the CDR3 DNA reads TGCGCCAGCAGCCAAGAAACAGGGCCTAACTATGGCTACACCTTC. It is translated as CASSQETGPNYGYTF.

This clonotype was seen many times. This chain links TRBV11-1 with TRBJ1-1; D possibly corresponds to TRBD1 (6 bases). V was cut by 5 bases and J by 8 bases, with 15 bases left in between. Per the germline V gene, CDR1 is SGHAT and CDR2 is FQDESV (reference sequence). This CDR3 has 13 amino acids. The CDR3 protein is CASSPTGQPEAFF. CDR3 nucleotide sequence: TGTGCCAGCAGCCCTACTGGACAGCCAGAAGCTTTCTTT.

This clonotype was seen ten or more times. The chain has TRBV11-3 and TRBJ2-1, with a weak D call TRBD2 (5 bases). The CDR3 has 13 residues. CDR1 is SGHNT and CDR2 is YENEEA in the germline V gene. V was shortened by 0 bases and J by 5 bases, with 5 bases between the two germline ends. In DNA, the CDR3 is TGTGCCAGCAGCTTAGACGGGAACAATGAGCAGTTCTTC. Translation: CASSLDGNNEQFF.

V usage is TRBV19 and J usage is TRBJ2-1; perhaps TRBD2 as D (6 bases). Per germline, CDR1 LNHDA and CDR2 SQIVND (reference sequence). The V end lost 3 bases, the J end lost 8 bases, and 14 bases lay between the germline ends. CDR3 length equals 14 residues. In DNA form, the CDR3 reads TGTGCCAGTAGTATTCGGGGGTCTAAGTATGAGCAGTTCTTC. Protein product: CASSIRGSKYEQFF.

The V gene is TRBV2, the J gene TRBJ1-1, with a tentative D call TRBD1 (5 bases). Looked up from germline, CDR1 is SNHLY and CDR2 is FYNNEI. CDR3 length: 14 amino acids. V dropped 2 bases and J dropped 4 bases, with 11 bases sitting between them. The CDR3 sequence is CASSERGGGTEAFF. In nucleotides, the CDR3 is TGTGCCAGCAGTGAACGGGGTGGGGGCACTGAAGCTTTCTTT.

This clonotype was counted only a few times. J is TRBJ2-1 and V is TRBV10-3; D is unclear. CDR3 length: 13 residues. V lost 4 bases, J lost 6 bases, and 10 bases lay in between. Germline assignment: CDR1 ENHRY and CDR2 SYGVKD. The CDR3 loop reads CAISALPSNEQFF. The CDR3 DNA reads TGTGCCATCAGTGCCCTCCCTAGCAATGAGCAGTTCTTC.

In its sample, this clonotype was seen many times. CDR3 DNA: TGTGCCAGCAGCCAAACCCTGTCTAGCAGCACAGATACGCAGTATTTT. Translation gives CASSQTLSSSTDTQYF. The rearrangement uses TRBV11-2 and TRBJ2-3; possibly TRBD2 for D (5 bases). Germline V lookup: CDR1 SGHAT, CDR2 FQNNGV. The V gene lost 5 bases and the J gene lost 0 bases, with 15 bases spanning the gap. The CDR3 is 16 amino acids.

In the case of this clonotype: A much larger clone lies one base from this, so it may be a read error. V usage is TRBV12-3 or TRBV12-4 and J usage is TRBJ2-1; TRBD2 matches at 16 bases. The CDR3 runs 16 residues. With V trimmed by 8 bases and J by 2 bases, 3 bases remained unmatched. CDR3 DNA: TGTGCCAGCGGGACTAGCGGGAGGGGAGCCTACAATGAGCAGTTCTTC. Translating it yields CASGTSGRGAYNEQFF.

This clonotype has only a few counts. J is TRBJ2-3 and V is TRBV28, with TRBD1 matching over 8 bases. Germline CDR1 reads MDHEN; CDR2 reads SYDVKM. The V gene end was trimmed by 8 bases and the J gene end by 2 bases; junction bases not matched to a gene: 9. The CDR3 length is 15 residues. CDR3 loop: CASSLGGQATDTQYF. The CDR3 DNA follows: TGTGCCAGCTCCTTGGGGGGACAGGCCACAGATACGCAGTATTTT. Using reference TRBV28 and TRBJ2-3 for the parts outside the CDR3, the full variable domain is DVKVTQSSRYLVKRTGEKVFLECVQDMDHENMFWYRQDPGLGLRLIYFSYDVKMKEKGDIPEGYSVSREKKERFSLILESASTNQTSMYLCASSLGGQATDTQYFGPGTRLTVL.

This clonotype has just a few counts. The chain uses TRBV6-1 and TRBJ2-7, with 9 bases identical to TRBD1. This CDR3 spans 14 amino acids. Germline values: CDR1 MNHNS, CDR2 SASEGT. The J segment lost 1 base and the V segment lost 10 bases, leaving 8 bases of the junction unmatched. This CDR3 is CATVRGTGSYEQYF. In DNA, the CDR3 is TGTGCCACCGTTAGGGGGACAGGGTCCTACGAGCAGTACTTC.